Listed below are T cell receptor delta chains from one sample, sequenced in a study of Vδ1+ human thymocytes. TCRdb re-processed the multiplex PCR reads via CATT. The table lists about 75,000 delta-chain clones, about 35% of them singletons. The sequenced material came from Vdelta1+ gamma-delta thymocytes from the thymus. These receptors originate from a boy in the first two years of life who had congenital heart surgery. Each CDR3 is given with its conserved first and last residue. Fields, in order: clone size, V gene, D gene, J gene, CDR3 protein, CDR3 DNA. A D gene is named only where the DNA matches it firmly. Only part of the rows carry a size: once, few, many, or a class if the clone is expanded.

clone_size: few
v_call: TRDV1
d_call: TRDD3
j_call: TRDJ1
cdr3_aa: CALGDPAVLGDLYTDKLIF
cdr3_nt: TGTGCTCTTGGGGACCCTGCCGTACTGGGGGACCTATACACCGATAAACTCATCTTT

clone_size: -
v_call: TRDV1
d_call: TRDD3
j_call: TRDJ1
cdr3_aa: CALATPEHLTGGYSHTDKLIF
cdr3_nt: TGTGCTCTTGCGACACCTGAACATCTTACTGGGGGATACTCTCACACCGATAAACTCATCTTT

clone_size: -
v_call: TRDV1
d_call: -
j_call: TRDJ1
cdr3_aa: CALGAPQNGLPHDWGSFDKLIF
cdr3_nt: TGTGCTCTTGGGGCACCCCAGAATGGCCTTCCCCATGACTGGGGATCCTTCGATAAACTCATCTTT

clone_size: few
v_call: TRDV1
d_call: -
j_call: TRDJ1
cdr3_aa: CALGPYRSYTDKLIF
cdr3_nt: TGTGCTCTTGGGCCCTACCGATCGTACACCGATAAACTCATCTTT

clone_size: -
v_call: TRDV1
d_call: TRDD3
j_call: TRDJ1
cdr3_aa: CALGASKLRTSGGYPTEGTDKLIF
cdr3_nt: TGTGCTCTTGGGGCGTCCAAACTACGAACCTCTGGGGGATACCCTACAGAGGGCACCGATAAACTCATCTTT

clone_size: few
v_call: TRDV1
d_call: TRDD3
j_call: TRDJ1
cdr3_aa: CALGELVSGILGDTMVELIF
cdr3_nt: TGTGCTCTTGGGGAACTAGTATCCGGGATACTGGGGGATACAATGGTCGAACTCATCTTT

clone_size: -
v_call: TRDV1
d_call: TRDD2
j_call: TRDJ1
cdr3_aa: CALGENFPLPTRGGYWSTDKLIF
cdr3_nt: TGTGCTCTTGGGGAAAACTTTCCCCTTCCTACAAGAGGGGGGTACTGGTCCACCGATAAACTCATCTTT

clone_size: -
v_call: TRDV1
d_call: -
j_call: TRDJ1
cdr3_aa: CALLGVDRSYTDKLIF
cdr3_nt: TGTGCTCTCCTCGGGGTGGATAGGAGCTACACCGATAAACTCATCTTT

clone_size: -
v_call: TRDV1
d_call: -
j_call: TRDJ1
cdr3_aa: CALGEQFPRYPDKLIF
cdr3_nt: TGTGCTCTTGGGGAACAGTTTCCTAGGTACCCCGATAAACTCATCTTT

clone_size: few
v_call: TRDV1
d_call: TRDD3
j_call: TRDJ1
cdr3_aa: CALGGSYCGGYPHPYTDKLIF
cdr3_nt: TGTGCTCTTGGGGGTTCCTACTGTGGGGGATACCCGCACCCTTACACCGATAAACTCATCTTT

clone_size: -
v_call: TRDV1
d_call: TRDD3
j_call: TRDJ1
cdr3_aa: CALGEPRTLPRKLGDLNCSELNKLIF
cdr3_nt: TGTGCTCTTGGGGAACCTCGGACCCTTCCTAGAAAACTGGGGGATCTCAACTGCTCAGAGTTAAATAAACTCATCTTT

clone_size: few
v_call: TRDV1
d_call: TRDD2
j_call: TRDJ1
cdr3_aa: CALGELCLPLRYTDKLIF
cdr3_nt: TGTGCTCTTGGGGAACTGTGCCTTCCTTTACGGTACACCGATAAACTCATCTTT

clone_size: -
v_call: TRDV1
d_call: TRDD3
j_call: TRDJ1
cdr3_aa: CALGPKSTKFPLLGDTPVYTDKLIF
cdr3_nt: TGTGCTCTTGGGCCCAAATCGACCAAGTTTCCCTTACTGGGGGATACGCCCGTGTACACCGATAAACTCATCTTT

clone_size: -
v_call: TRDV1
d_call: -
j_call: TRDJ1
cdr3_aa: CALGEILPPITGPDKLIF
cdr3_nt: TGTGCTCTTGGGGAAATACTTCCCCCGATTACTGGGCCCGATAAACTCATCTTT

clone_size: few
v_call: TRDV1
d_call: TRDD2
j_call: TRDJ1
cdr3_aa: CALGNLPGAHYTDKLIF
cdr3_nt: TGTGCTCTTGGGAACCTTCCTGGAGCCCACTACACCGATAAACTCATCTTT

clone_size: -
v_call: TRDV1
d_call: -
j_call: TRDJ1
cdr3_aa: CALGERGGRIVSYTDKLIF
cdr3_nt: TGTGCTCTTGGGGAACGGGGAGGGAGGATAGTTTCGTACACCGATAAACTCATCTTT

clone_size: few
v_call: TRDV1
d_call: TRDD3
j_call: TRDJ1
cdr3_aa: CALGEQVSFGGILPWYTDKLIF
cdr3_nt: TGTGCTCTTGGGGAACAGGTATCCTTTGGGGGGATACTCCCCTGGTACACCGATAAACTCATCTTT

clone_size: few
v_call: TRDV1
d_call: TRDD3
j_call: TRDJ1
cdr3_aa: CALLPNMTLGDTDKLIF
cdr3_nt: TGTGCTCTTTTACCTAATATGACACTGGGGGATACCGATAAACTCATCTTT

clone_size: few
v_call: TRDV1
d_call: TRDD3
j_call: TRDJ1
cdr3_aa: CALGERVGALGELYTDKLIF
cdr3_nt: TGTGCTCTTGGGGAACGCGTGGGGGCTCTGGGGGAACTGTACACCGATAAACTCATCTTT

clone_size: few
v_call: TRDV1
d_call: TRDD3
j_call: TRDJ1
cdr3_aa: CALGEIPNTIHKLGDPQYTDKLIF
cdr3_nt: TGTGCCCTTGGGGAAATCCCGAATACGATACATAAACTGGGGGATCCCCAGTACACCGATAAACTCATCTTT

clone_size: -
v_call: TRDV1
d_call: TRDD3
j_call: TRDJ1
cdr3_aa: CALGDRASSYQHWGIRVGTDKLIF
cdr3_nt: TGTGCTCTTGGGGATCGAGCCTCTTCCTACCAGCACTGGGGGATACGCGTAGGGACCGATAAACTCATCTTT

clone_size: few
v_call: TRDV1
d_call: TRDD3
j_call: TRDJ1
cdr3_aa: CALGDLAGGYGSDKLIF
cdr3_nt: TGTGCTCTTGGGGATCTGGCCGGGGGATACGGGTCCGATAAACTCATCTTT

clone_size: -
v_call: TRDV1
d_call: TRDD3
j_call: TRDJ1
cdr3_aa: CALGELLYLRTGGYTDKLIF
cdr3_nt: TGTGCTCTTGGGGAACTCCTATACCTGCGTACTGGGGGTTACACCGATAAACTCATCTTT

clone_size: -
v_call: TRDV1
d_call: -
j_call: TRDJ1
cdr3_aa: CALGELGGLTSFGGYTDKLIF
cdr3_nt: TGTGCTCTTGGGGAACTGGGTGGGCTAACTTCCTTCGGGGGGTACACCGATAAACTCATCTTT

clone_size: few
v_call: TRDV1
d_call: TRDD3
j_call: TRDJ1
cdr3_aa: CALGEPPFLLGYTDKLIF
cdr3_nt: TGTGCTCTTGGGGAACCCCCCTTCTTACTGGGGTACACCGATAAACTCATCTTT

clone_size: -
v_call: TRDV1
d_call: -
j_call: TRDJ1
cdr3_aa: CALAISRYKAVTDKLIF
cdr3_nt: TGTGCTCTTGCGATCTCCCGGTATAAGGCAGTTACCGATAAACTCATCTTT

clone_size: few
v_call: TRDV1
d_call: TRDD3
j_call: TRDJ1
cdr3_aa: CALGELAWWGIRMGPTDKLIF
cdr3_nt: TGTGCTCTTGGGGAACTCGCCTGGTGGGGGATACGCATGGGCCCCACCGATAAACTCATCTTT

clone_size: few
v_call: TRDV1
d_call: TRDD3
j_call: TRDJ1
cdr3_aa: CALGELVLGDAYTDKLIF
cdr3_nt: TGTGCTCTTGGGGAACTTGTACTGGGGGATGCGTACACCGATAAACTCATCTTT

clone_size: few
v_call: TRDV1
d_call: -
j_call: TRDJ1
cdr3_aa: CALGESNQPGGLRGTSTDKLIF
cdr3_nt: TGTGCTCTTGGGGAATCAAACCAACCAGGGGGCCTCCGGGGTACCTCCACCGATAAACTCATCTTT